This TCR beta chain is drawn from a study of CD8 T cells in ankylosing spondylitis. Study results and limitations: The authors reported significant enrichment of disease-linked clones in matched ankylosing spondylitis synovial fluid. In peripheral blood, disease-linked CD8+ clones occurred at relatively low frequencies.

A remark on this clonotype: The target antigen is unknown.

TCRdb reprocessed the 5' RACE reads via MiXCR and lists one record per CDR3 protein. The repertoire holds approximately 100,000 distinct CDR3 sequences, with over 6.5% as singletons. CDR3 length: 14 residues. The J segment lost 8 bases and the V segment lost 6 bases, leaving 10 bases of the junction unmatched. The specimen was blood, either unsorted or a sorted T cell fraction (not recorded which). The chain has TRBV12-3 or TRBV12-4 and TRBJ1-1, with TRBD1 matching 9 bases. The origin of this receptor is a male donor with ankylosing spondylitis or in good health (not recorded which). The DNA of the CDR3 is TGTGCCAGCAGGGCGGGACAGGGAAGCTGGGAAGCTTTCTTT. This translates into CASRAGQGSWEAFF.